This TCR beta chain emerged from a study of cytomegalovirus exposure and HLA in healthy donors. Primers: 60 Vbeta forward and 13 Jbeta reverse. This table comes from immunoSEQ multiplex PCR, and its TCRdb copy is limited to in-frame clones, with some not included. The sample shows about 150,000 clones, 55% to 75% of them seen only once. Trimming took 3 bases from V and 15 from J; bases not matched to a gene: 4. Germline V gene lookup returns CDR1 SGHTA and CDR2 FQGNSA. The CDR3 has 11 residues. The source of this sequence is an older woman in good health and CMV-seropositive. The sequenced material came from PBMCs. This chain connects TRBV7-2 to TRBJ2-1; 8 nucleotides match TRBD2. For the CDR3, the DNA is TGTGCCAGCAGCTTTGGGGGACTAGTGTTCTTC. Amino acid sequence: CASSFGGLVFF.